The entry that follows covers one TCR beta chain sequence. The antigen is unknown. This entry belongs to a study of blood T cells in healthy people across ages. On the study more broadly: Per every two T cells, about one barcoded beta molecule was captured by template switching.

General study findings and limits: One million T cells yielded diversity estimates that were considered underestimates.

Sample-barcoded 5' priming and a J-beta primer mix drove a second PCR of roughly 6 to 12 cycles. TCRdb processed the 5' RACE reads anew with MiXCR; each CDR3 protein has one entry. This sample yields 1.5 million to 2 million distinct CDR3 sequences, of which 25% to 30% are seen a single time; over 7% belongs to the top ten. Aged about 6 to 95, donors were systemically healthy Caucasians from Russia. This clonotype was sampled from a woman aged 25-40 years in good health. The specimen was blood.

In DNA form, the CDR3 reads TGCGCCAGCAGGGGTACGCAGTATTTT. Protein: CASRGTQYF. This chain joins TRBV5-1 and TRBJ2-3; the D is unclear. The CDR3 is 9 amino acids. Trimming cost V 5 bases and J 8 bases, with 3 bases left between them. Germline V gene lookup returns CDR1 SGHRS and CDR2 YFSETQ.